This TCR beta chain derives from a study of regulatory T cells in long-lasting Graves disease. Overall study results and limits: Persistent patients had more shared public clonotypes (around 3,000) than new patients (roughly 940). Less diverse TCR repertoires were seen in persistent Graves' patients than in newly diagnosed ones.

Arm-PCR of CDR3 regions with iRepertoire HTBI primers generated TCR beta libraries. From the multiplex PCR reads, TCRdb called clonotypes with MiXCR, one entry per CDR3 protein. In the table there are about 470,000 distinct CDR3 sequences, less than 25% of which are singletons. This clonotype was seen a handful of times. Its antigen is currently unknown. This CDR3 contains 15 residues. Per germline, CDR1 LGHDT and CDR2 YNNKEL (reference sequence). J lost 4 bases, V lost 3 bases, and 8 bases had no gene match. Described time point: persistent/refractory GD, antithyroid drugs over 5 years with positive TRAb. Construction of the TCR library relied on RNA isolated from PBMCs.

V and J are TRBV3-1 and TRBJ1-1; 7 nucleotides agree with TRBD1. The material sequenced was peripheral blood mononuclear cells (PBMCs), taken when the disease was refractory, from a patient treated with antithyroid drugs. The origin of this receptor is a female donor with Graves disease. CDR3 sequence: CASSQGDRPGTEAFF. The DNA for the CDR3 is TGTGCCAGCAGCCAGGGGGACAGACCCGGCACTGAAGCTTTCTTT. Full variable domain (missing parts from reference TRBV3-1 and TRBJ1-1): DTAVSQTPKYLVTQMGNDKSIKCEQNLGHDTMYWYKQDSKKFLKIMFSYNNKELIINETVPNRFSPKSPDKAHLNLHINSLELGDSAVYFCASSQGDRPGTEAFFGQGTRLTVV.